This T cell receptor (beta chain) originates from a study of long-term antiretroviral therapy in people with HIV. In the study overall: The study's earliest collections predate the 2015 immediate-ART recommendation by about a decade.

V gave up 1 base and J gave up 2 bases, with 7 bases separating them. Germline V gene lookup returns CDR1 SGHNT and CDR2 YYREEE (reference sequence). The length of the CDR3 is 14 residues. Study results and limitations: In the period from the mid-2000s to the late 2010s, blood was collected, possibly under older ART regimens. Post-treatment diversity went higher with ART but stayed below transplant donor controls.

Concerning this clone: Its target is not known.

Version v3.0 of the immunoSEQ assay ran at survey level. The table came from immunoSEQ multiplex PCR; TCRdb's copy has only in-frame clones and leaves some out. The sample lists around 31,000 clones; 70% to 90% were seen once. The clonotype was recovered from a man aged 18 to 30 with HIV. The input for sequencing was unsorted PBMCs, taken 0.8 years before starting antiretroviral therapy. The V and J genes are TRBV5-4 and TRBJ1-3; no clear D. Written as DNA, the CDR3 is TGTGCCAGCAGCTTGAGTGGGACTGGAAACACCATATATTTT. It specifies CASSLSGTGNTIYF.